One sample yielded the 24 T cell receptor beta chains listed below, sequenced in a study of T cells after yellow fever vaccination. TCRdb used MiXCR to reprocess the 5' RACE reads, holding one entry per CDR3 protein. The table lists 450,000 to 550,000 distinct CDR3 sequences, over 15% of them singletons. This sample comprised PBMCs, obtained 15 days after the yellow fever booster vaccination. These receptors were taken from a man aged 25-45 years who received the YFV17D yellow fever vaccine.

The chain employs TRBV6-5 and TRBJ2-7; D may correspond to TRBD1 or TRBD2 (5 bases each). Between the trimmed V and J ends, which lost 4 bases and 3 bases, there was a span of 28 bases. The CDR3 has 19 residues. CDR1 and CDR2 (germline): MNHEY, SVGAGI. The CDR3 sequence: CASSSPPWGTSRGYYEQYF. CDR3 coding DNA: TGTGCCAGCAGTTCTCCCCCCTGGGGGACCTCGAGGGGCTACTACGAGCAGTACTTC.

The chain employs TRBV5-1 and TRBJ2-7, with 7 bases lining up with TRBD1. CDR3 length: 14 residues. Germline V gene data show CDR1 as SGHRS and CDR2 as YFSETQ. Trimming took 4 bases from V and 3 from J; bases not matched to a gene: 7. The CDR3 DNA sequence: TGCGCCAGCAGCCTGGTCGGGACAGACTACGAGCAGTACTTC. Amino acids: CASSLVGTDYEQYF.

CDR3 in amino acids: CASSTMGLHYEQYF. The CDR3 DNA follows: TGCGCCAGCAGCACGATGGGACTACACTACGAGCAGTACTTC. The J gene is TRBJ2-7, the V gene TRBV5-1; 7 bases line up with TRBD2. V dropped 4 bases and J dropped 3; count of bases not matched to a gene: 7. Germline assignment: CDR1 SGHRS and CDR2 YFSETQ. This CDR3 is 14 amino acids long.

This clonotype appeared a few times. The genes are TRBV18 and TRBJ2-1; the D gene could be TRBD1 or TRBD2 (5 bases each). Germline lookup yields CDR1 KGHSH and CDR2 LQKENI. This CDR3 region has 18 residues. V was pared by 6 bases and J by 2 bases, with 23 bases between. CDR3 sequence reads: CASSPSGLTALTYNEQFF. The CDR3, as DNA: TGTGCCAGCTCTCCAAGCGGCTTGACAGCTCTAACCTACAATGAGCAGTTCTTC.

The chain couples TRBV12-3 or TRBV12-4 to TRBJ2-3; D not resolved. This CDR3 has 16 amino acids. V gave up 5 bases and J gave up 2 bases, with 17 bases separating them. The CDR3 sequence: CASSHLLGTNTDTQYF. In DNA, the CDR3 is TGTGCCAGCAGTCACTTGCTAGGAACTAACACAGATACGCAGTATTTT.

This clonotype has a handful of counts. This sequence joins TRBV7-6 and TRBJ2-2; D ambiguous. CDR1 is SGHVS and CDR2 is FNYEAQ in the germline V gene. Trimming took 5 bases from V and 9 from J, leaving 13 bases between them. The CDR3 is 13 residues long. The chain's CDR3 is CASSHAMGRELFF. DNA for the CDR3: TGTGCCAGCAGCCACGCGATGGGCCGGGAGCTGTTTTTT.

This clonotype was counted between two and nine times. This rearrangement joins TRBV7-6 to TRBJ2-2, with TRBD2 matching 10 bases. The germline CDR1 and CDR2 sequences are SGHVS and FNYEAQ. This CDR3 is built from 16 residues. V shed 5 bases and J 6 bases; nucleotides not matched to a gene: 9. CDR3 DNA sequence: TGTGCCAGCAGCAAGGTAGCGGGAGGCCTCCCCGGGGAGCTGTTTTTT. This gives the protein CASSKVAGGLPGELFF.

The chain couples TRBV24-1 to TRBJ2-5; the D is unclear. The CDR3 covers 13 residues. The germline gives CDR1 KGHDR, CDR2 SFDVKD. V was clipped by 4 bases and J by 1 base, with 6 bases between them. In nucleotides, the CDR3 is TGTGCCACCAGTGAAGGAAGCCAAGAGACCCAGTACTTC. Amino acid sequence: CATSEGSQETQYF.

Only a few counts were recorded for this clonotype. The chain is built from TRBV4-2 and TRBJ2-1; TRBD2 agrees at 9 bases. Trimming at V came to 2 bases and at J to 4 bases, leaving 9 bases not matched to a gene. This CDR3 region has 17 residues. CDR1 and CDR2 (germline): LGHNA, YNFKEQ. The CDR3 reads CASSQFGASGTYNEQFF. The CDR3 bases are TGTGCCAGCAGCCAATTTGGTGCTAGCGGGACATACAATGAGCAGTTCTTC.

This clonotype was counted a few times. The chain recombines TRBV7-2 with TRBJ2-1, with a tentative D call TRBD2 (6 bases). V lost 3 bases, J lost 0 bases, and 9 bases lay in between. CDR1 and CDR2 (germline): SGHTA, FQGNSA. This CDR3 comprises 15 residues. Here the CDR3 DNA reads TGTGCCAGCAGCTTCACCGGGAGCTCCTACAATGAGCAGTTCTTC. Protein sequence: CASSFTGSSYNEQFF.

This clonotype was recorded a few times. One end of the junction varies from germline; a read error may be responsible. The chain carries TRBV24-1 and TRBJ1-1, with a weak D call TRBD1 (5 bases). The CDR3 is 11 residues long. Germline V CDR1 and CDR2: KGHDR, SFDVKD. This CDR3 reads CATSDDGGAFF. For the CDR3, the DNA is TGTGCCACTAGTGACGACGGGGGAGCTTTCTTT.

This clonotype was picked up many times. V is TRBV20-1 and J is TRBJ2-5; D call uncertain. The germline V gene has CDR1 DFQATT and CDR2 SNEGSKA (reference sequence). V was trimmed by 6 bases and J by 3 bases, leaving 11 bases between them. The CDR3 is 12 residues long. In DNA, the CDR3 is TGCAGTGCGATGTTCTCCAAAGAGACCCAGTACTTC. This codes for CSAMFSKETQYF.

This chain connects TRBV6-2 or TRBV6-3 to TRBJ2-2, with D unclear. Looked up from germline, CDR1 is MNHEY and CDR2 is SVGEGT. V gave up 4 bases and J gave up 1 base, with 10 bases separating them. CDR3 length: 15 residues. The CDR3 sequence: CASSSNYLNTGELFF. Here the CDR3 DNA reads TGTGCCAGCAGTTCCAACTACTTGAACACCGGGGAGCTGTTTTTT.

The sample holds a few counts of this clonotype. This rearrangement joins TRBV5-1 to TRBJ2-7; perhaps TRBD2 as D (5 bases). Germline lookup yields CDR1 SGHRS and CDR2 YFSETQ. Trimming left V 4 bases short and J 0 bases short, with 14 bases between. The CDR3 is 15 residues long. In DNA, the CDR3 is TGCGCCAGCAGCCCCACGAACGGGAACTCCTACGAGCAGTACTTC. Translating it yields CASSPTNGNSYEQYF.

V gene TRBV28 combines with J gene TRBJ2-1; 8 nucleotides match TRBD2. The CDR3 loop spans 15 amino acids. The J segment lost 3 bases and the V segment lost 8 bases, leaving 9 bases of the junction unmatched. Germline assignment: CDR1 MDHEN and CDR2 SYDVKM. The CDR3 nucleotides are TGTGCCAGCCGAAGGAGCGGGAGTCGCTACAATGAGCAGTTCTTC. The encoded protein is CASRRSGSRYNEQFF.

The table lists this clonotype with a few counts. V is TRBV12-3 or TRBV12-4 and J is TRBJ2-2, with 12 nucleotides matching TRBD2. The CDR3 is made up of 16 amino acids. The trim removed 4 bases at V and 7 bases at J, leaving 7 bases unmatched. The CDR3 spells CASSSSGRAGGGELFF. CDR3 DNA sequence: TGTGCCAGCAGTTCTAGCGGGAGGGCCGGTGGCGGGGAGCTGTTTTTT.

The chain employs TRBV14 and TRBJ2-7; no reliable D call. Germline V gives CDR1 SGHDN, CDR2 FVKESK. V lost 0 bases to trimming and J lost 13 bases, with 13 bases between them. The CDR3 has 12 amino acids. This chain's CDR3 is CASSQENVVPYF. The CDR3 nucleotides are TGTGCCAGCAGCCAAGAAAATGTGGTGCCCTACTTC.

CDR3 DNA sequence: TGTGCCAGCAGTTTACCACTCCGGGGGGCGCGGTACGAGCAGTACTTC. Translation: CASSLPLRGARYEQYF. V is TRBV28 and J is TRBJ2-7; a weak D match, TRBD2 (7 bases). The CDR3 runs 16 residues. Trimming left V 2 bases short and J 4 bases short, with 18 bases between. Germline assignment: CDR1 MDHEN and CDR2 SYDVKM.

The V gene is TRBV2, the J gene TRBJ2-5; D remains unclear. CDR3 size: 14 residues. V was pared by 3 bases and J by 0 bases, with 8 bases between. Germline-derived CDR1 and CDR2 are SNHLY and FYNNEI. The CDR3: CASSDSRYQETQYF. The CDR3 nucleotides are TGTGCCAGCAGTGACAGCCGGTACCAAGAGACCCAGTACTTC.

This clonotype was seen only a few times. V usage is TRBV9 and J usage is TRBJ2-7, with D perhaps matching TRBD1 or TRBD2 (6 bases each). Germline V lookup: CDR1 SGDLS, CDR2 YYNGEE. V was pared by 0 bases and J by 2 bases, with 12 bases between. The CDR3 consists of 15 residues. This CDR3 reads CASSVEGGGTYEQYF. The DNA of the CDR3 is TGTGCCAGCAGCGTAGAAGGAGGGGGGACCTACGAGCAGTACTTC.

This clonotype came up a few times. The gene calls are TRBV9 and TRBJ2-7, with TRBD2 identical over 7 bases. The germline V gene encodes CDR1 SGDLS and CDR2 YYNGEE. This CDR3 is 16 amino acids long. With V trimmed by 0 bases and J by 3 bases, 9 bases remained unmatched. CDR3 sequence (DNA): TGTGCCAGCAGCGTAGCCCCACTAGCGTCGGGCTACGAGCAGTACTTC. This translates into CASSVAPLASGYEQYF.

CDR3 in amino acids: CASSLVGGGGSYEQYF. The CDR3 region has the DNA TGTGCCAGCAGCTTAGTGGGGGGAGGGGGCTCCTACGAGCAGTACTTC. This chain connects TRBV7-9 to TRBJ2-7; tentative D call: TRBD2 (7 bases). CDR3 length equals 16 residues. Germline V gene data show CDR1 as SEHNR and CDR2 as FQNEAQ (reference sequence). V lost 1 base to trimming and J lost 0 bases, with 13 bases between them.

This clonotype showed up just a few times. V and J are TRBV6-2 or TRBV6-3 and TRBJ2-1; no clear D. Trimming took off 7 bases at V and 3 bases at J, with 4 bases between the two ends. The CDR3 covers 11 residues. The V gene's germline CDR1 is MNHEY and CDR2 SVGEGT. As DNA, the CDR3 is TGTGCCAGCACCGACTACAATGAGCAGTTCTTC. Translating gives CASTDYNEQFF.

The chain uses TRBV14 and TRBJ2-1; D may correspond to TRBD1 or TRBD2 (5 bases each). In germline, CDR1 is SGHDN, CDR2 FVKESK. V was shortened by 4 bases and J by 5 bases, with 15 bases between the two germline ends. The CDR3 sequence is 15 residues long. This CDR3 reads CASSRDRSRHNEQFF. DNA for the CDR3: TGTGCCAGCAGCCGGGACCGTAGTCGTCACAATGAGCAGTTCTTC. Full variable domain (remainder filled in from reference TRBV14 and TRBJ2-1): EAGVTQFPSHSVIEKGQTVTLRCDPISGHDNLYWYRRVMGKEIKFLLHFVKESKQDESGMPNNRFLAERTGGTYSTLKVQPAELEDSGVYFCASSRDRSRHNEQFFGPGTRLTVL.